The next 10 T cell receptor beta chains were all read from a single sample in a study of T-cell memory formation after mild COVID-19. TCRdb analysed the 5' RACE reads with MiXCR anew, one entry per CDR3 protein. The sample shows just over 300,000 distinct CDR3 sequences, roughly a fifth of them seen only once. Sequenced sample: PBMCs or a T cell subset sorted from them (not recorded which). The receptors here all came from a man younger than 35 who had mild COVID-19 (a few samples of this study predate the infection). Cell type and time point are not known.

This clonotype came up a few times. Here the CDR3 DNA reads TGCGCCAGCAGCATCCGGGCTGAGCAGTTCTTC. Its protein is CASSIRAEQFF. The chain combines TRBV5-1 with TRBJ2-1; the D is unclear. Germline CDR1 SGHRS, CDR2 YFSETQ. This CDR3 region has 11 residues. Trimming took 4 bases from V and 9 from J, leaving 8 bases between them. The complete variable domain, with remaining parts taken from reference TRBV5-1 and TRBJ2-1, reads KAGVTQTPRYLIKTRGQQVTLSCSPISGHRSVSWYQQTPGQGLQFLFEYFSETQRNKGNFPGRFSGRQFSNSRSEMNVSTLELGDSALYLCASSIRAEQFFGPGTRLTVL.

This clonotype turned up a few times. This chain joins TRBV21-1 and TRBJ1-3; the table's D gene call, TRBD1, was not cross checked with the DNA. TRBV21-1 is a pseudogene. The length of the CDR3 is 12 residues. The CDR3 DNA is TGTGCCAGCAGCGGGCGGGACAGCCCGTCGTATTTT. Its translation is CASSGRDSPSYF.

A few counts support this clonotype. The CDR3 loop is CASSTLAGDIQYF. Written as DNA, the CDR3 is TGCGCCAGCAGCACACTAGCGGGGGACATTCAGTACTTC. V gene TRBV4-1 combines with J gene TRBJ2-4, with 11 bases that match TRBD2. The CDR3 spans 13 residues. Looked up from germline, CDR1 is MGHRA and CDR2 is YSYEKL. J was trimmed by 8 bases and V by 5 bases; bases with no gene match: 2.

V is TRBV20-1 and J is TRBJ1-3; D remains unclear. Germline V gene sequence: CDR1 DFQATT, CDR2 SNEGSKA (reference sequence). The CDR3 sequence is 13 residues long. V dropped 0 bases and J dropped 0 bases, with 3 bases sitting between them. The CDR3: CSAREHSGNTIYF. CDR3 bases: TGCAGTGCTAGAGAACACTCTGGAAACACCATATATTTT.

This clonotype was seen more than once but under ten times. This CDR3 reads CSVENGANTEAFF. CDR3 nucleotide sequence: TGCAGCGTTGAGAACGGGGCGAACACTGAAGCTTTCTTT. V gene TRBV29-1 combines with J gene TRBJ1-1; maybe TRBD1 (5 bases). V lost 3 bases and J lost 1, with 9 bases in between. CDR1 and CDR2 (germline): SQVTM, ANQGSEA. The length of the CDR3 is 13 residues.

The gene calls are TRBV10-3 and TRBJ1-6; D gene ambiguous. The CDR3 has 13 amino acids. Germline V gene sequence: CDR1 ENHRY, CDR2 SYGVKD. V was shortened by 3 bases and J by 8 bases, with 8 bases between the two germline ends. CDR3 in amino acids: CAISDRWDSPLHF. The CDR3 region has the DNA TGTGCCATCAGTGACCGTTGGGATTCACCCCTCCACTTT.

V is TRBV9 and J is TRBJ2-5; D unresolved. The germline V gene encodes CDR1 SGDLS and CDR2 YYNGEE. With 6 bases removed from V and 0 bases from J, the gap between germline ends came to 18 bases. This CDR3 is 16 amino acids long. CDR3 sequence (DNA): TGTGCCAGCAACCCCCGGGCCCGCAAGTACCAAGAGACCCAGTACTTC. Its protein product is CASNPRARKYQETQYF.

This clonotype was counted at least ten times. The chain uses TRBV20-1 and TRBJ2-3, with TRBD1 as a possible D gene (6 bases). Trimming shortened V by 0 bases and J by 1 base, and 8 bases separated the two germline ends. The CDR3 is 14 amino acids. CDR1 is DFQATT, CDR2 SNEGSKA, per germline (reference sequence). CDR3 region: CSAREGGRTDTQYF. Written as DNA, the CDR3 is TGCAGTGCTAGAGAAGGGGGTCGCACAGATACGCAGTATTTT.

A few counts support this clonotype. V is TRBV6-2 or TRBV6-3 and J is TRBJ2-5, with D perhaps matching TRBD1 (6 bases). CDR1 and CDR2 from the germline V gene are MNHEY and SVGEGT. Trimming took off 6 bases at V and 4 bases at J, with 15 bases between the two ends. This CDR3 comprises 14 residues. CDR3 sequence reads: CASSPGHTSETQYF. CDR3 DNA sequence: TGTGCCAGCAGCCCGGGACACACCTCAGAGACCCAGTACTTC.

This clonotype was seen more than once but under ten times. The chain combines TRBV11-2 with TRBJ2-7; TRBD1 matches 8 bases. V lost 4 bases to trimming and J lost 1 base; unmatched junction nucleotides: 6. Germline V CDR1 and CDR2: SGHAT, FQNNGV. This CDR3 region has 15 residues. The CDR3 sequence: CASSYRQGPSYEQYF. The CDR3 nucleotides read TGTGCCAGCAGCTATCGACAGGGGCCTTCCTACGAGCAGTACTTC.